One sample yielded the 32 T cell receptor beta chains listed below, sequenced in a study of shared clonotypes between healthy human individuals. Sequenced by immunoSEQ multiplex PCR; TCRdb stores in-frame clones only, minus some. The sample has about 1 million clones, about 75% seen once; the top ten hold about 1.5%. Input material: memory CD4+ T cells sorted from blood. Subset described: CD45RA-negative fraction. These receptors were obtained from a man between 18 and 29 years old in good health.

CDR3 in DNA: TGTGCCAGCAGCTTAAATCTTATCCGACTTCGGCCGGGACAGCCCCAGCATTTT. Translating gives CASSLNLIRLRPGQPQHF. The genes are TRBV7-3 and TRBJ1-5; no clear D gene. Germline assignment: CDR1 SGHTA and CDR2 FQGTGA. Trimming removed 1 base from V and 7 bases from J, with 23 bases in between. The CDR3 contains 18 residues.

In this sample, this clone turned up many times. The CDR3 protein is CASSLARDRGSPLHF. The CDR3, as DNA: TGCGCCAGCAGCTTGGCACGGGACAGAGGTTCACCCCTCCACTTT. The chain couples TRBV5-1 to TRBJ1-6; 7 positions agree with TRBD1. CDR1 is SGHRS, CDR2 YFSETQ, per germline. The CDR3 is made up of 15 amino acids. The V segment lost 0 bases and the J segment 9 bases; nucleotides outside the gene matches: 6.

Only one count was recorded for this clone. The DNA of the CDR3 is TGTGCCAGTAGTATAGCGGCAGGTCCCTACAATGAGCAGTTCTTC. It is translated as CASSIAAGPYNEQFF. V gene TRBV19 combines with J gene TRBJ2-1; D gene ambiguous. From germline, CDR1 is LNHDA and CDR2 SQIVND (reference sequence). The germline V and J ends were trimmed by 1 base and 2 bases, with 9 bases remaining between them. This CDR3 comprises 15 residues.

Written as DNA, the CDR3 is TGTGCCAGCAGTTTTCTGAAAGGGGATAGTCAGCCCCAGCATTTT. It translates to CASSFLKGDSQPQHF. V is TRBV28 and J is TRBJ1-5, with TRBD1 as a possible D gene (5 bases). CDR1 and CDR2 from the germline V gene are MDHEN and SYDVKM. V was shortened by 3 bases and J by 6 bases, with 15 bases between the two germline ends. This CDR3 comprises 15 residues.

The chain recombines TRBV25-1 with TRBJ2-1, with TRBD2 as a possible D gene (6 bases). The CDR3 loop spans 15 amino acids. The germline V and J ends were trimmed by 4 bases and 6 bases, with 16 bases remaining between them. From germline, CDR1 is MGHDK and CDR2 SYGVNS. CDR3 residues: CASSAHNSGVNEQFF. The CDR3 DNA reads as TGTGCCAGCAGTGCTCACAATTCGGGAGTCAATGAGCAGTTCTTC.

This rearrangement joins TRBV6-5 to TRBJ1-2; perhaps TRBD1 as D (5 bases). CDR1 is MNHEY, CDR2 SVGAGI, per germline. This CDR3 spans 15 amino acids. Trimming pared 0 bases from V and 7 bases from J, leaving 15 bases between. The CDR3 region is CASSYSKGPGTGYTF. DNA for the CDR3: TGTGCCAGCAGTTACTCGAAAGGTCCAGGGACTGGCTACACCTTC.

This clone has a count of ten or more. The chain joins TRBV4-1 to TRBJ2-5; 7 nucleotides match TRBD2. The V gene's germline CDR1 is MGHRA and CDR2 YSYEKL. V dropped 4 bases and J dropped 1; count of bases not matched to a gene: 9. The CDR3 runs 16 residues. The CDR3 bases are TGCGCCAGCAGCCTGGGGGGGGGAGCCCCCCAAGAGACCCAGTACTTC. This encodes CASSLGGGAPQETQYF.

This clone was counted once. V and J are TRBV6-1 and TRBJ2-6; tentatively, D is TRBD1 (6 bases). The CDR3 spans 14 residues. The germline gives CDR1 MNHNS, CDR2 SASEGT. Trimming removed 7 bases from V and 1 base from J, with 8 bases in between. CDR3 bases: TGTGCCAGCAACGACAGGTCTGGGGCCAACGTCCTGACTTTC. It translates to CASNDRSGANVLTF.

This clone showed up many times. The genes are TRBV15 and TRBJ2-7, with 13 bases lining up with TRBD2. CDR3 length: 15 amino acids. V shed 4 bases and J 2 bases; nucleotides not matched to a gene: 2. Germline lookup yields CDR1 LNHNV and CDR2 YYDKDF (reference sequence). The chain's CDR3 is CATSIGLAGAYEQYF. In nucleotides, the CDR3 is TGTGCCACCAGCATAGGACTAGCGGGAGCCTACGAGCAGTACTTC.

In DNA, the CDR3 is TGTGCCAGCAGCTCTGGAGGGACCGTCTATGGCTACACCTTC. Its protein product is CASSSGGTVYGYTF. This sequence joins TRBV5-4 and TRBJ1-2; maybe TRBD1 (5 bases). The CDR3 is 14 residues long. The ends were cut back, 3 bases at V and 4 bases at J, with 13 bases in the middle. From germline, CDR1 is SGHNT and CDR2 YYREEE (reference sequence).

This clone was recorded once. The rearrangement uses TRBV18 and TRBJ2-2; the match to TRBD1 covers 9 bases. The CDR3 runs 14 residues. Germline-derived CDR1 and CDR2 are KGHSH and LQKENI. V shed 6 bases and J 6 bases; nucleotides not matched to a gene: 5. In DNA, the CDR3 is TGTGCCAGCTCCCGACAGGGGGGCGCCGGGGAGCTGTTTTTT. This codes for CASSRQGGAGELFF.

For this clone: Being one base from a much bigger clone, this may be a read error. The CDR3 spells CASSLAGGTYEQYF. In DNA, the CDR3 is TGTGCCAGCAGCTTGGCAGGGGGCACCTACGAGCAGTACTTC. The rearrangement uses TRBV5-6 and TRBJ2-7, with 8 bases aligning to TRBD1. Germline loops: CDR1 SGHDT, CDR2 YYEEEE. The V gene end was trimmed by 0 bases and the J gene end by 2 bases; junction bases not matched to a gene: 1. This CDR3 region has 14 residues.

The V gene is TRBV28, the J gene TRBJ2-7, with unresolved D. The germline CDR1 and CDR2 sequences are MDHEN and SYDVKM. CDR3 length: 13 amino acids. The V and J ends lost 5 bases and 2 bases respectively, with 10 bases between them. CDR3 DNA: TGTGCCAGCAGTATGGCAGGTACCTACGAGCAGTACTTC. Residues: CASSMAGTYEQYF.

The chain has TRBV19 and TRBJ1-2; perhaps TRBD1 as D (6 bases). In germline, CDR1 is LNHDA, CDR2 SQIVND (reference sequence). The V and J ends lost 10 bases and 2 bases respectively, with 8 bases between them. This CDR3 region has 11 residues. CDR3 residues: CATTGNYGYTF. The CDR3 DNA reads as TGTGCCACAACAGGGAACTATGGCTACACCTTC.

This clone has a single count. This chain uses TRBV5-1 with TRBJ1-6; 7 bases map to TRBD1. V dropped 4 bases and J dropped 10; count of bases not matched to a gene: 11. Germline lookup yields CDR1 SGHRS and CDR2 YFSETQ. This CDR3 spans 15 amino acids. The CDR3 sequence: CASSTVTGMGSPLHF. The DNA for the CDR3 is TGCGCCAGCAGCACAGTGACAGGGATGGGGTCACCCCTCCACTTT. Combining the CDR3 with reference TRBV5-1 and TRBJ1-6 gives the whole variable domain KAGVTQTPRYLIKTRGQQVTLSCSPISGHRSVSWYQQTPGQGLQFLFEYFSETQRNKGNFPGRFSGRQFSNSRSEMNVSTLELGDSALYLCASSTVTGMGSPLHFGNGTRLTVT.

This chain uses TRBV5-4 with TRBJ1-2, with TRBD1 as a possible D gene (6 bases). The CDR3 has 14 amino acids. V was clipped by 0 bases and J by 7 bases, with 13 bases between them. CDR1 and CDR2 (germline): SGHNT, YYREEE (reference sequence). CDR3 protein: CASSLDPGVAGYTF. DNA for the CDR3: TGTGCCAGCAGCTTGGATCCAGGGGTGGCTGGCTACACCTTC.

This clone was counted at least ten times. V and J are TRBV6-1 and TRBJ1-4; D ambiguous. Germline CDR1 is MNHNS and CDR2 is SASEGT. The CDR3 runs 13 residues. V was pared by 4 bases and J by 8 bases, with 11 bases between. Here the CDR3 reads CASSVGLQEKLFF. DNA for the CDR3: TGTGCCAGCAGTGTAGGGCTTCAAGAAAAACTGTTTTTT.

In this sample, this clone turned up a few times. The chain is built from TRBV25-1 and TRBJ1-4; 9 bases fit TRBD1. CDR3 length: 17 amino acids. The trim removed 2 bases at V and 4 bases at J, leaving 8 bases unmatched. The germline gives CDR1 MGHDK, CDR2 SYGVNS. CDR3 protein: CASSEPTGTGINEKLFF. The CDR3 coding sequence is TGTGCCAGCAGTGAACCTACCGGGACAGGGATTAATGAAAAACTGTTTTTT.

This clone has more than one count but fewer than ten. The chain joins TRBV11-2 to TRBJ2-1; the D gene is possibly TRBD1 (6 bases). Germline lookup yields CDR1 SGHAT and CDR2 FQNNGV. Trimming cost V 1 base and J 12 bases, with 16 bases left between them. The CDR3 is 14 residues long. Here the CDR3 reads CASSLVPTGSVQFF. The CDR3 coding sequence is TGTGCCAGCAGCTTAGTCCCCACAGGGAGCGTGCAGTTCTTC.

This clone was seen a single time. V and J are TRBV2 and TRBJ1-1; tentatively, D is TRBD1 (6 bases). The CDR3 covers 14 residues. V was shortened by 5 bases and J by 1 base, with 11 bases between the two germline ends. Germline CDR1 reads SNHLY; CDR2 reads FYNNEI. The CDR3: CASSNLQGNTEAFF. Here the CDR3 DNA reads TGTGCCAGCAGTAATTTACAGGGGAACACTGAAGCTTTCTTT.

The chain carries TRBV5-1 and TRBJ2-3; TRBD2 agrees at 15 bases. Looked up from germline, CDR1 is SGHRS and CDR2 is YFSETQ. The V and J ends lost 5 bases and 4 bases, in that order; junction bases with no gene match: 5. The CDR3 loop spans 16 amino acids. The CDR3 loop reads CASRTGLAGGSDTQYF. The CDR3 DNA reads as TGCGCCAGCAGGACGGGACTAGCGGGGGGCTCAGATACGCAGTATTTT.

The gene calls are TRBV7-2 and TRBJ2-3, with 8 positions matching TRBD2. The junction had 18 bases not matched to a gene; V was cut back by 5 bases and J by 5 bases. This CDR3 has 18 amino acids. CDR1 and CDR2 from the germline V gene are SGHTA and FQGNSA. CDR3 sequence: CASSARGWREAERDTQYF. CDR3 in DNA: TGTGCCAGCAGCGCCCGGGGATGGCGGGAGGCGGAGAGAGATACGCAGTATTTT.

Concerning this clone itself: At the DNA level, this CDR3 is encoded by other sequences in the same sample as well. The chain is built from TRBV27 and TRBJ1-4; D perhaps matches TRBD1 (5 bases). The CDR3 has 15 residues. CDR1 is MNHEY, CDR2 SMNVEV, per germline (reference sequence). V lost 2 bases to trimming and J lost 0 bases, with 7 bases between them. Here the CDR3 reads CASSLQGTTNEKLFF. The DNA of the CDR3 is TGTGCCAGCAGTTTACAGGGAACAACTAATGAAAAACTGTTTTTT. Together with reference TRBV27 and TRBJ1-4, the CDR3 gives the full variable domain: EAQVTQNPRYLITVTGKKLTVTCSQNMNHEYMSWYRQDPGLGLRQIYYSMNVEVTDKGDVPEGYKVSRKEKRNFPLILESPSPNQTSLYFCASSLQGTTNEKLFFGSGTQLSVL.

This clone turned up a few times. The V call is TRBV27, the J call TRBJ1-6; 8 bases fit TRBD1. Germline CDR1 reads MNHEY; CDR2 reads SMNVEV (reference sequence). V lost 5 bases, J lost 11 bases, and 11 bases stayed unmatched. The CDR3 has 15 residues. CDR3: CASSETGVRTPPLHF. The CDR3, as DNA: TGTGCCAGCAGTGAGACAGGGGTCAGGACCCCACCCCTCCACTTT.

The chain links TRBV7-3 to TRBJ2-1; D remains unclear. From germline, CDR1 is SGHTA and CDR2 FQGTGA. Deletions cut 3 bases from V and 4 bases from J, with 7 bases between. The CDR3 extends over 13 amino acids. CDR3 protein: CASSLTGYNEQFF. CDR3 nucleotides: TGTGCCAGCAGCTTGACCGGGTACAATGAGCAGTTCTTC.

V usage is TRBV25-1 and J usage is TRBJ1-2; TRBD1 might be the D (5 bases). Germline lookup yields CDR1 MGHDK and CDR2 SYGVNS. CDR3 length equals 15 residues. With 2 bases removed from V and 2 bases from J, the gap between germline ends came to 12 bases. CDR3: CASSEPGPGNYGYTF. The CDR3 bases are TGTGCCAGCAGTGAACCGGGACCGGGAAACTATGGCTACACCTTC.

V is TRBV5-1 and J is TRBJ1-2; tentatively, D is TRBD1 (5 bases). Per the germline V gene, CDR1 is SGHRS and CDR2 is YFSETQ. V was shortened by 4 bases and J by 8 bases, with 18 bases between the two germline ends. This CDR3 has 14 residues. The CDR3 reads CASSRLREGHGYTF. Written as DNA, the CDR3 is TGCGCCAGCAGCCGTTTGAGGGAGGGGCACGGCTACACCTTC. Supplemented by reference TRBV5-1 and TRBJ1-2, the full variable domain reads KAGVTQTPRYLIKTRGQQVTLSCSPISGHRSVSWYQQTPGQGLQFLFEYFSETQRNKGNFPGRFSGRQFSNSRSEMNVSTLELGDSALYLCASSRLREGHGYTFGSGTRLTVV.

V and J are TRBV10-3 and TRBJ1-2; 9 bases line up with TRBD1. The germline V gene encodes CDR1 ENHRY and CDR2 SYGVKD. CDR3 size: 12 residues. V trimming: 8 bases; J trimming: 6 bases; junction bases outside the gene matches: 4. The CDR3 DNA reads as TGTGCCATCTATCGGGACAGGGATGGCTACACCTTC. Translated, it gives CAIYRDRDGYTF.

This clone was seen just once. The chain joins TRBV9 to TRBJ2-5; 14 bases agree with TRBD2. Trimming took 1 base from V and 5 from J; bases not matched to a gene: 4. Germline V lookup: CDR1 SGDLS, CDR2 YYNGEE. The CDR3 extends over 16 amino acids. The chain's CDR3 is CASSVKTSGGAETQYF. As DNA, the CDR3 is TGTGCCAGCAGCGTAAAGACTAGCGGGGGGGCGGAGACCCAGTACTTC.

Only a few counts were recorded for this clone. The chain is built from TRBV5-6 and TRBJ1-4, with D maybe TRBD1 (6 bases). The CDR3 loop spans 16 amino acids. V shed 0 bases and J shed 3 bases, with 12 bases lying between them. From germline, CDR1 is SGHDT and CDR2 YYEEEE. The CDR3 coding sequence is TGTGCCAGCAGCTTGGGCCAGGGGCTGGCTAATGAAAAACTGTTTTTT. Amino acids: CASSLGQGLANEKLFF.

The chain couples TRBV6-5 to TRBJ2-5, with D unresolved. Germline V gene data show CDR1 as MNHEY and CDR2 as SVGAGI. The germline V and J ends were trimmed by 2 bases and 4 bases, with 11 bases remaining between them. This CDR3 region has 14 residues. Here the CDR3 DNA reads TGTGCCAGCAGTTACAGGGCAAACGGAGAGACCCAGTACTTC. Translating it yields CASSYRANGETQYF.

V is TRBV7-3 and J is TRBJ2-3; D not certain. The CDR3 totals 16 residues. From germline, CDR1 is SGHTA and CDR2 FQGTGA. Trimming removed 2 bases from V and 1 base from J, with 13 bases in between. CDR3 protein: CASSLAGGGGTDTQYF. The CDR3 DNA is TGTGCCAGCAGCTTAGCAGGCGGCGGAGGCACAGATACGCAGTATTTT.